This TCR beta chain was captured in a study of blood T cell repertoires in COVID-19. Whole-study context: The United States, Italy and Spain supplied acute and convalescent COVID-19 samples. Sources were T cells, B-cell-depleted T cells, or PBMCs; the material itself was cDNA or gDNA.

Per the original data handling: Using reference gene primer amplification, nucleated cell counts were estimated. Clones were read by immunoSEQ multiplex PCR, and TCRdb kept only the in-frame ones, dropping some. The V and J calls and clone size are taken from that table; D and trimming were inferred from the DNA. The sample holds 100,000 to 150,000 clones, about 89% seen once. Followed over time, Seattle patients had been enrolled while infection was active. J lost 4 bases, V lost 3 bases, and 2 bases had no gene match. Germline CDR1 is ENHRY and CDR2 is SYGVKD. The CDR3 sequence is 14 residues long. Sequencing input: peripheral blood. This chain uses TRBV10-3 with TRBJ1-4; TRBD1 aligns across 7 bases. The clonotype comes from a man in his 60s with COVID-19, enrolled during active disease. In nucleotides, the CDR3 is TGTGCCATCAGTGAAGGACAGGATAATGAAAAACTGTTTTTT. It translates to CAISEGQDNEKLFF.